This TCR beta chain derives from a study of T cell changes during pregnancy in multiple sclerosis. Produced via immunoSEQ multiplex PCR; TCRdb's table is partial and in-frame only. The table lists around 20,000 clones, 85% to 90% of them singletons. Germline V lookup: CDR1 SGHKS, CDR2 YYEKEE (reference sequence). Trimming shortened V by 1 base and J by 8 bases, and 12 bases separated the two germline ends. The CDR3 covers 14 residues. This specimen was CD4+ T cells from peripheral blood mononuclear cells, taken in the first trimester of pregnancy. The clonotype was recovered from a female donor in good health, enrolled as a control in a pregnancy study. The chain employs TRBV5-5 and TRBJ1-4; a weak D match, TRBD1 (5 bases). The CDR3 nucleotides are TGTGCCAGCAGCTTGTTGGAGGGGATAGAAAAACTGTTTTTT. Residues: CASSLLEGIEKLFF. Filled out from reference TRBV5-5 and TRBJ1-4, the complete variable domain reads DAGVTQSPTHLIKTRGQQVTLRCSPISGHKSVSWYQQVLGQGPQFIFQYYEKEERGRGNFPDRFSARQFPNYSSELNVNALLLGDSALYLCASSLLEGIEKLFFGSGTQLSVL.